Below are 27 T cell receptor beta chains sequenced from a single sample in a study of post-analysis software for immune sequencing data. Study-wide points: Patients had higher frequencies than controls of roughly 5 TRBV segments, including TRBV5-6, TRBV5-1 and TRBV20-1.

Antigens of these TCRs are unknown. Tagging with unique molecular identifiers was a feature of the TCR beta cDNA libraries. TCRdb analysed the PCR reads with MiXCR anew, one entry per CDR3 protein. The sample has around 200,000 distinct CDR3 sequences, roughly 30% seen once. The sequenced sample consisted of blood. The receptors here all came from a girl aged 2-17 years with multiple sclerosis.

This clonotype was counted ten times or more. The CDR3 DNA reads TGCAGTGCTAGACCTACATCCCGGGGAGGCGGCTACACCTTC. Amino acid sequence: CSARPTSRGGGYTF. The rearrangement uses TRBV20-1 and TRBJ1-2; the D is unclear. CDR3 length: 14 residues. Between the trimmed V and J ends, which lost 2 bases and 8 bases, there was a span of 18 bases. The germline gives CDR1 DFQATT, CDR2 SNEGSKA (reference sequence).

The table lists this clonotype with a few counts. In DNA form, the CDR3 reads TGCGCCAGCAGCTGGTCACAGGTTCACAATGAGCAGTTCTTC. It is translated as CASSWSQVHNEQFF. This sequence joins TRBV5-1 and TRBJ2-1; possibly TRBD1 for D (5 bases). Deletions cut 3 bases from V and 5 bases from J, with 12 bases between. CDR1 SGHRS and CDR2 YFSETQ come from the germline V gene. CDR3 size: 14 residues.

Concerning this clonotype itself: A read error may account for a junction end that differs from germline. The V and J genes are TRBV28 and TRBJ1-2, with 7 bases identical to TRBD1. The CDR3 extends over 14 amino acids. The germline V gene encodes CDR1 MDHEN and CDR2 SYDVKM. The chain's CDR3 is CAGREQGNTYGYTF. The CDR3 nucleotides read TGTGCCGGCAGAGAACAGGGGAACACTTATGGCTACACCTTC.

The chain carries TRBV20-1 and TRBJ2-2; 8 bases map to TRBD2. In germline, CDR1 is DFQATT, CDR2 SNEGSKA (reference sequence). V was clipped by 4 bases and J by 2 bases; unmatched bases: 12. The CDR3 covers 17 residues. CDR3 loop: CSAKTAVSGKNTGELFF. CDR3 nucleotides: TGCAGTGCTAAGACGGCGGTTAGCGGGAAAAACACCGGGGAGCTGTTTTTT.

Regarding this clonotype: This may arise from a read error, as a much more abundant clone is one base away. The chain carries TRBV10-3 and TRBJ2-5; D may correspond to TRBD1 or TRBD2 (5 bases each). The CDR3 is 14 residues long. The V gene's germline CDR1 is ENHRY and CDR2 SYGVKD. V dropped 4 bases and J dropped 2 bases, with 11 bases sitting between them. The chain's CDR3 is CAISGSGQQETQYF. The CDR3 nucleotides read TGTGCCATCAGTGGGTCGGGGCAGCAAGAGACCCAGTACTTC.

This clonotype has only one observation. In DNA form, the CDR3 reads TGTGCCAGCAGTGAGGTTAACAGAGCTGGCTACACCTTC. Protein: CASSEVNRAGYTF. V is TRBV6-1 and J is TRBJ1-2; no reliable D call. CDR1 and CDR2 (germline): MNHNS, SASEGT. V was cut by 3 bases and J by 7 bases, with 12 bases left in between. The CDR3 runs to 13 residues.

The chain is built from TRBV5-1 and TRBJ1-1; unclear D gene. Germline lookup yields CDR1 SGHRS and CDR2 YFSETQ. V lost 2 bases, J lost 8 bases, and 16 bases lay in between. The CDR3 is 14 amino acids. CDR3 nucleotide sequence: TGCGCCAGCAGCTTTGACGTCTCAGGTGTCGAAGCTTTCTTT. Amino acids: CASSFDVSGVEAFF.

V and J are TRBV5-1 and TRBJ2-1, with D perhaps matching TRBD1 or TRBD2 (5 bases each). The CDR3 covers 15 residues. V was trimmed by 4 bases and J by 6 bases, leaving 17 bases between them. Looked up from germline, CDR1 is SGHRS and CDR2 is YFSETQ. The CDR3 nucleotides are TGCGCCAGCAGCCGAGGGGTGATTGGTTGCAATGAGCAGTTCTTC. Its translation is CASSRGVIGCNEQFF.

This clonotype appeared many times. This chain joins TRBV25-1 and TRBJ2-7; 10 bases agree with TRBD1. The germline V gene has CDR1 MGHDK and CDR2 SYGVNS. This CDR3 comprises 16 residues. With V trimmed by 3 bases and J by 8 bases, 13 bases remained unmatched. The CDR3 coding sequence is TGTGCCAGCAGTGACCTCGGACAGGGGGATTCCTCGAAGCAGTACTTC. Its translation is CASSDLGQGDSSKQYF.

In this sample, this clonotype turned up many times. The V and J genes are TRBV5-1 and TRBJ2-7; possibly TRBD1 for D (7 bases). The CDR3 runs to 13 residues. Per the germline V gene, CDR1 is SGHRS and CDR2 is YFSETQ. Trimming cost V 4 bases and J 4 bases, with 12 bases left between them. The CDR3 sequence: CASSAGQLYEQYF. The CDR3 DNA follows: TGCGCCAGCAGCGCGGGACAGTTATACGAGCAGTACTTC.

A remark on this clonotype: Given a much more abundant clone one base away, this may be a read error. The chain recombines TRBV9 with TRBJ2-7; TRBD2 agrees at 7 bases. CDR3 length equals 16 residues. V shed 2 bases and J 7 bases; nucleotides not matched to a gene: 15. Germline CDR1 reads SGDLS; CDR2 reads YYNGEE. Here the CDR3 reads CASSVSPSGAYNEQYF. CDR3 sequence (DNA): TGTGCCAGCAGCGTTTCCCCTAGCGGTGCCTACAATGAGCAGTACTTC.

This clonotype appeared many times. The chain recombines TRBV28 with TRBJ1-2; D perhaps matches TRBD1 (5 bases). The CDR3 totals 16 residues. Germline assignment: CDR1 MDHEN and CDR2 SYDVKM. Trimming pared 6 bases from V and 2 bases from J, leaving 19 bases between. The chain's CDR3 is CASSPTHGTVNYGYTF. In nucleotides, the CDR3 is TGTGCCAGCAGCCCTACCCACGGGACGGTGAACTATGGCTACACCTTC.

This clonotype has just a few counts. V and J are TRBV29-1 and TRBJ1-1; D might be TRBD1 (6 bases). The V end was cut by 4 bases, the J end by 5 bases, with 14 bases between. The length of the CDR3 is 13 residues. Germline assignment: CDR1 SQVTM and CDR2 ANQGSEA. The CDR3 coding sequence is TGCAGCGTTGGTGGGGGGCGAAGAACTGAAGCTTTCTTT. Protein sequence: CSVGGGRRTEAFF.

The chain has TRBV20-1 and TRBJ2-4; 10 nucleotides match TRBD2. The end of the DNA is better explained by TRBJ2-7, so the J call may be wrong. The CDR3 is 16 residues long. The germline V gene has CDR1 DFQATT and CDR2 SNEGSKA (reference sequence). The CDR3 loop is CSARDTRTSGLYEQYF. The CDR3 DNA follows: TGCAGTGCTAGAGATACGCGGACTAGCGGCCTTTACGAGCAGTACTTC.

This clonotype was observed at least ten times. This chain uses TRBV4-1 with TRBJ2-2, with D perhaps matching TRBD2 (5 bases). The V end lost 4 bases, the J end lost 3 bases, and 21 bases lay between the germline ends. The V gene's germline CDR1 is MGHRA and CDR2 YSYEKL. This CDR3 comprises 18 residues. Here the CDR3 reads CASSPRGWGKVDTGELFF. The CDR3 DNA is TGCGCCAGCAGCCCCCGAGGGTGGGGTAAGGTGGACACCGGGGAGCTGTTTTTT.

As for this clonotype: A much larger clone lies one base from this, so it may be a read error. This chain joins TRBV12-3 or TRBV12-4 and TRBJ2-3; D gene unclear. The length of the CDR3 is 13 residues. The CDR3, as DNA: TGTGCCAGCAGTTTGCGCTTCACAGATGCGCAGTATTTT. It translates to CASSLRFTDAQYF.

This clonotype was seen a few times. At one end the junction does not follow the germline gene, possibly because of a read error. The chain uses TRBV29-1 and TRBJ2-6, with D maybe TRBD1 (5 bases). The V gene's germline CDR1 is SQVTM and CDR2 ANQGSEA. The CDR3 totals 18 residues. The CDR3 is CSVSTWGAPSSGANVRTF. The CDR3 coding sequence is TGCAGCGTGTCTACATGGGGTGCTCCCTCCTCTGGGGCCAACGTCCGGACTTTC.

Comment on this clonotype: Just one base apart from a much larger clone, this may be a read error. Written as DNA, the CDR3 is TGTGCCTGCAGCCTGGGGAAGTCACAAGGGACCCAGTACTTC. Translation: CACSLGKSQGTQYF. The rearrangement uses TRBV6-1 and TRBJ2-4; unclear D gene. The DNA end lines up better with TRBJ2-5; the J call may be wrong. The CDR3 extends over 14 amino acids. Germline CDR1 and CDR2: MNHNS and SASEGT.

To note about this clonotype: Since a much larger clone is just one base distant, this may be a read error. The chain carries TRBV6-2 or TRBV6-3 and TRBJ2-7, with 7 bases identical to TRBD1. Germline values: CDR1 MNHEY, CDR2 SVGEGT. This CDR3 spans 14 amino acids. This CDR3 is CANSSRGPIYEQYF. The CDR3 coding sequence is TGTGCCAACAGTAGTAGGGGGCCTATCTACGAGCAGTACTTC.

The V and J genes are TRBV24-1 and TRBJ1-5; D is ambiguous. This CDR3 has 13 residues. CDR1 and CDR2 (germline): KGHDR, SFDVKD. Trimming left V 3 bases short and J 7 bases short, with 9 bases between. This CDR3 reads CATSDTLGQPQHF. The CDR3 region has the DNA TGTGCCACCAGTGATACATTAGGGCAGCCCCAGCATTTT.

This clonotype showed up many times. This sequence joins TRBV12-3 or TRBV12-4 and TRBJ2-1; 8 nucleotides align to TRBD2. The CDR3 consists of 16 residues. The V segment lost 5 bases and the J segment 0 bases; nucleotides outside the gene matches: 6. In DNA form, the CDR3 reads TGTGCCAGCAGTCCTACTAGCGGTACCTCCTACAATGAGCAGTTCTTC. Translated: CASSPTSGTSYNEQFF.

This clonotype was detected only once. The chain joins TRBV6-6 to TRBJ1-2; no clear D gene. CDR3 length: 15 residues. With 7 bases removed from V and 5 bases from J, the gap between germline ends came to 20 bases. From germline, CDR1 is MNHNY and CDR2 SVGAGI (reference sequence). CDR3 DNA sequence: TGTGCCAGCACCAAAGGCCAGGCTTCGCTATATGGCTACACCTTC. Translating gives CASTKGQASLYGYTF.

To note about this clonotype: Just one base apart from a much larger clone, this may be a read error. The CDR3 loop is CAIREGGWSYEQYF. The CDR3 region has the DNA TGTGCCATCAGGGAGGGTGGCTGGTCCTACGAGCAGTACTTC. The V gene is TRBV10-3, the J gene TRBJ2-7; perhaps TRBD2 as D (6 bases). Germline V gene data show CDR1 as ENHRY and CDR2 as SYGVKD. CDR3 length: 14 amino acids. Trimming shortened V by 6 bases and J by 1 base, and 13 bases separated the two germline ends.

At least ten counts were recorded for this clonotype. This rearrangement joins TRBV15 to TRBJ2-7, with D uncertain. V dropped 0 bases and J dropped 3 bases, with 6 bases sitting between them. The germline V gene has CDR1 LNHNV and CDR2 YYDKDF (reference sequence). This CDR3 comprises 13 residues. CDR3 loop: CATSREGFYEQYF. The CDR3, as DNA: TGTGCCACCAGCAGAGAGGGGTTCTACGAGCAGTACTTC.

The sample holds many counts of this clonotype. The chain is built from TRBV20-1 and TRBJ2-1, with D unresolved. Germline CDR1 is DFQATT and CDR2 is SNEGSKA (reference sequence). The CDR3 is made up of 13 amino acids. Trimming pared 4 bases from V and 3 bases from J, leaving 10 bases between. The CDR3 DNA reads TGCAGTGCTACCGCAGACCGCTACAATGAGCAGTTCTTC. Protein product: CSATADRYNEQFF.

The V and J genes are TRBV7-9 and TRBJ1-1; D gene unclear. V lost 1 base and J 1 base, leaving 7 bases between the germline ends. The CDR3 has 14 residues. CDR1 and CDR2 (germline): SEHNR, FQNEAQ (reference sequence). CDR3 DNA sequence: TGTGCCAGCAGCTTAGGGGAAAGGAACACTGAAGCTTTCTTT. Encoded protein: CASSLGERNTEAFF. The full variable domain, with the rest looked up from reference TRBV7-9 and TRBJ1-1, is DTGVSQNPRHKITKRGQNVTFRCDPISEHNRLYWYRQTLGQGPEFLTYFQNEAQLEKSRLLSDRFSAERPKGSFSTLEIQRTEQGDSAMYLCASSLGERNTEAFFGQGTRLTVV.

This clonotype was detected many times. The CDR3 loop is CASSETWTNYEQYF. DNA for the CDR3: TGTGCCAGCAGTGAAACTTGGACCAACTACGAGCAGTACTTC. The chain joins TRBV6-1 to TRBJ2-7; no reliable D call. The CDR3 has 14 residues. Per germline, CDR1 MNHNS and CDR2 SASEGT. Trimming cost V 2 bases and J 3 bases, with 11 bases left between them.